This T cell receptor beta chain was sequenced during a study of T cell changes during pregnancy in multiple sclerosis. TCRdb's table, derived via immunoSEQ multiplex PCR, lists solely in-frame clones and lacks some. Of approximately 65,000 clones in the sample, 91% were seen once. The V gene's germline CDR1 is SGHAT and CDR2 FQDESV (reference sequence). The CDR3 runs to 17 residues. The V and J ends lost 2 bases and 2 bases, in that order; junction bases with no gene match: 10. This chain uses TRBV11-1 with TRBJ2-7; the match to TRBD1 covers 9 bases. This receptor was identified in a female donor in good health, enrolled as a control in a pregnancy study. Specimen: peripheral blood, collected in the third trimester of pregnancy. CDR3 coding DNA: TGTGCCAGCAGCTTAAGGGGCCCCGGGACAGGGACCTACGAGCAGTACTTC. This gives the protein CASSLRGPGTGTYEQYF.